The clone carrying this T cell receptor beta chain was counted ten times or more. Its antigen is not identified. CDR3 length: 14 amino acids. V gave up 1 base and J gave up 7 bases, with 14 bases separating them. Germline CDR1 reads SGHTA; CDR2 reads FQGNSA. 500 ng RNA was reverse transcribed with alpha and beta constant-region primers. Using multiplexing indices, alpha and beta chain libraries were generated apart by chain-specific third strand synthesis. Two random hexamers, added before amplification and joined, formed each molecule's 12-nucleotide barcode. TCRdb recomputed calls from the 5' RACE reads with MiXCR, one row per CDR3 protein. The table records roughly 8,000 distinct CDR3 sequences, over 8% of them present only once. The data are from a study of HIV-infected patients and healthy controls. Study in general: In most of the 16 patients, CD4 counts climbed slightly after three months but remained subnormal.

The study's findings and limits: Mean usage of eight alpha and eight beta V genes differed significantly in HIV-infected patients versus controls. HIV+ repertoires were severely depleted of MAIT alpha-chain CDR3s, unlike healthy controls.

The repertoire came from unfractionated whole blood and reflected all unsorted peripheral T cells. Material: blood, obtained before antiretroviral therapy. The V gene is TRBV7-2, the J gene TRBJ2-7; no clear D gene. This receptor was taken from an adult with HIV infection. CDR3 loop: CASSLDSLVREQYF. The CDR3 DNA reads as TGTGCCAGCAGCTTAGACTCCCTGGTGAGGGAGCAGTACTTC.